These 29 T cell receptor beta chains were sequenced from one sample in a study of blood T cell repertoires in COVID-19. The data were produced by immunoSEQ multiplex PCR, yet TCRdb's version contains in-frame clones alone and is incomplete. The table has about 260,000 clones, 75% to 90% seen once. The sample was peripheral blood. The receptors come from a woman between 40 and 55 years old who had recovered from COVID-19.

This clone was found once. CDR3 nucleotides: TGTGCCAGCAGCCGTACAGGGGTTCTCCCTGAAGCTTTCTTT. Its translation: CASSRTGVLPEAFF. The chain is built from TRBV7-2 and TRBJ1-1; 7 nucleotides agree with TRBD1. CDR3 length equals 14 residues. V dropped 5 bases and J dropped 6; count of bases not matched to a gene: 9. Germline V gives CDR1 SGHTA, CDR2 FQGNSA.

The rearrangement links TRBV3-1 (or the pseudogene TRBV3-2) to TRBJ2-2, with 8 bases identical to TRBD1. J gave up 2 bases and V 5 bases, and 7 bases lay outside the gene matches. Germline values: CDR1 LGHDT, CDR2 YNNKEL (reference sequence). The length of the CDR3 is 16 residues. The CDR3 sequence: CASSARQGINTGELFF. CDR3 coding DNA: TGTGCCAGCAGCGCCCGACAGGGGATTAACACCGGGGAGCTGTTTTTT.

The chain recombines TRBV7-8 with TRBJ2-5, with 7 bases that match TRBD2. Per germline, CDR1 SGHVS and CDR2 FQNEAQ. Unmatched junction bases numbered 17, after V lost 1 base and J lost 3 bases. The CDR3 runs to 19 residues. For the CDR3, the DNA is TGTGCCAGCAGCTTAGAGAGTAGTTATCCGAGACTAGCTGAAGAGACCCAGTACTTC. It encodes CASSLESSYPRLAEETQYF.

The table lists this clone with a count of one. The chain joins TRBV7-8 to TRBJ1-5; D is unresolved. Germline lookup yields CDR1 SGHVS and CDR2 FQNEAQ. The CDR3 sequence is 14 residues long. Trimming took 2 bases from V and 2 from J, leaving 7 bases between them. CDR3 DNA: TGTGCCAGCAGCTTACAGGAAGGCAATCAGCCCCAGCATTTT. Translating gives CASSLQEGNQPQHF.

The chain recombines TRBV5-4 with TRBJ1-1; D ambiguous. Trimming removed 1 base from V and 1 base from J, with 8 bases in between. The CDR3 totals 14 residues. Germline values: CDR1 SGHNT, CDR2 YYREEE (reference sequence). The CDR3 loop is CASSLSGPNTEAFF. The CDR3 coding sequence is TGTGCCAGCAGCTTGAGCGGGCCGAACACTGAAGCTTTCTTT.

CDR3 sequence reads: CASGFLGQYSPLHF. The CDR3 DNA follows: TGTGCTAGTGGTTTTCTCGGACAGTATTCACCCCTCCACTTT. The chain employs TRBV12-5 and TRBJ1-6, with TRBD1 as a possible D gene (6 bases). Trimming took 3 bases from V and 8 from J, leaving 11 bases between them. This CDR3 has 14 residues. CDR1 is LGHNT and CDR2 is FRNRAP in the germline V gene.

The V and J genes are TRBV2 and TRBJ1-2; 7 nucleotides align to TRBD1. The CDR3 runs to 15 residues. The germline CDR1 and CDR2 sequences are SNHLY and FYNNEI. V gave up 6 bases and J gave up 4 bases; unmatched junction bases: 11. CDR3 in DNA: TGTGCCAGCAGAAACCGGGACAGAAGGCTCTATGGCTACACCTTC. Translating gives CASRNRDRRLYGYTF.

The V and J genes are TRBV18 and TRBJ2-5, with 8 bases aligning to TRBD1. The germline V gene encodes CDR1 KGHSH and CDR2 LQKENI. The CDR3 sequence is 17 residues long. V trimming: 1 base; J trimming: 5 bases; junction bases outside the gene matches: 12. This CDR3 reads CASSPLVRQGRSETQYF. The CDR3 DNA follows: TGTGCCAGCTCACCACTAGTCCGACAGGGGCGGTCGGAGACCCAGTACTTC.

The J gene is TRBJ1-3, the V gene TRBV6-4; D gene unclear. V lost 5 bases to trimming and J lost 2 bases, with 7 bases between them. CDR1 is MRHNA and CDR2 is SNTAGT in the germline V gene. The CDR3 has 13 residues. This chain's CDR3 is CASSSSAGNTIYF. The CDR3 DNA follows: TGTGCCAGCAGTTCTTCCGCTGGAAACACCATATATTTT.

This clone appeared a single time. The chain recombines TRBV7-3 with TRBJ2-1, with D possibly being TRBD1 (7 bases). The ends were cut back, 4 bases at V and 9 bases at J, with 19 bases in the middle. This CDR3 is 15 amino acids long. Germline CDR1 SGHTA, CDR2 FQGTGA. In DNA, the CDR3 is TGTGCCAGCAGCTCCCAGGGGGGTGGTTACGGTGAGCAGTTCTTC. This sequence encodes CASSSQGGGYGEQFF.

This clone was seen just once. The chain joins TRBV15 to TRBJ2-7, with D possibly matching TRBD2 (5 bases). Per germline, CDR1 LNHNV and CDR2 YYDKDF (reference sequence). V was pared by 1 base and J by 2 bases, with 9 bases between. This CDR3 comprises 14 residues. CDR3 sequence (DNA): TGTGCCACCAGCAGAGGGACTGTCGCCTACGAGCAGTACTTC. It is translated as CATSRGTVAYEQYF.

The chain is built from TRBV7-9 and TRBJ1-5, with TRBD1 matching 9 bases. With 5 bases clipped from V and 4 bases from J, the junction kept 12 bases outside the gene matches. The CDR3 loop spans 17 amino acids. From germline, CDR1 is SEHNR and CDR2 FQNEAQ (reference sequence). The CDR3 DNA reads TGTGCCAGCAGCCACGAAAGCTCCGGGACAGGGAATCAGCCCCAGCATTTT. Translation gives CASSHESSGTGNQPQHF.

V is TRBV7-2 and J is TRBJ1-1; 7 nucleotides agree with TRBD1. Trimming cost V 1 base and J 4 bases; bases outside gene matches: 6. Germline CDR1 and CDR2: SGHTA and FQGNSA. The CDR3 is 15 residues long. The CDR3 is CASSLVSGGFTEAFF. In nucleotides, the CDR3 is TGTGCCAGCAGCTTAGTATCAGGGGGATTCACTGAAGCTTTCTTT.

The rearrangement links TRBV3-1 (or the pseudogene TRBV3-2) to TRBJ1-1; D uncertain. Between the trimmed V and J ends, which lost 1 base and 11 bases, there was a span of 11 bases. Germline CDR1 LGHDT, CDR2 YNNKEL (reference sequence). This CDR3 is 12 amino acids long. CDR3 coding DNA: TGTGCCAGCAGCCAAGTTTGGCAGGCTGCTTTCTTT. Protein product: CASSQVWQAAFF.

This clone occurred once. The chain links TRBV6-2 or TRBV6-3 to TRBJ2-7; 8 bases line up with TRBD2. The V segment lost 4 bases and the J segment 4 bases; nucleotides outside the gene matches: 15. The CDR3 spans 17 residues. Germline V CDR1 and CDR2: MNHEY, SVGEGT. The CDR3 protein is CASSSFRTSPNRYEQYF. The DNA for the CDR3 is TGTGCCAGCAGTTCTTTCCGGACTAGCCCGAATCGGTACGAGCAGTACTTC.

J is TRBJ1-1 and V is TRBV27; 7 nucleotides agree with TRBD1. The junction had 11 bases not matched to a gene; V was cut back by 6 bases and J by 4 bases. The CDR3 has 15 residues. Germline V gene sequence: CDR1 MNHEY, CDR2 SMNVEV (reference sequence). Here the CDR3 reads CASRMAGGSSTEAFF. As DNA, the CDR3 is TGTGCCAGCAGGATGGCAGGGGGGAGTAGCACTGAAGCTTTCTTT.

The CDR3 DNA reads as TGCAGCGTATATGCGGGGGGCACAGATACGCAGTATTTT. Translated: CSVYAGGTDTQYF. The chain carries TRBV29-1 and TRBJ2-3; 7 bases are shared with TRBD2. V lost 6 bases to trimming and J lost 1 base; unmatched junction nucleotides: 4. The CDR3 has 13 amino acids. Germline V gene sequence: CDR1 SQVTM, CDR2 ANQGSEA.

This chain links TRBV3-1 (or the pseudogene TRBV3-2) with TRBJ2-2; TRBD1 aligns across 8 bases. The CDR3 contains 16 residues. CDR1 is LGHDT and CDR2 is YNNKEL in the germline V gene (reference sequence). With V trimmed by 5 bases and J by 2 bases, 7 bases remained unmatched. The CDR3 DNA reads TGTGCCAGCAGCTTCCGGACAGGGTTCAACACCGGGGAGCTGTTTTTT. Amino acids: CASSFRTGFNTGELFF.

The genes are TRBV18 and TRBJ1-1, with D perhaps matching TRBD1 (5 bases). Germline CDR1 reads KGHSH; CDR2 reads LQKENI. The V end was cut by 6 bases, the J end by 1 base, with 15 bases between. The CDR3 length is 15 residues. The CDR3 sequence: CASSGGWQGNTEAFF. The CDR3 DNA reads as TGTGCCAGCTCTGGTGGGTGGCAGGGGAACACTGAAGCTTTCTTT.

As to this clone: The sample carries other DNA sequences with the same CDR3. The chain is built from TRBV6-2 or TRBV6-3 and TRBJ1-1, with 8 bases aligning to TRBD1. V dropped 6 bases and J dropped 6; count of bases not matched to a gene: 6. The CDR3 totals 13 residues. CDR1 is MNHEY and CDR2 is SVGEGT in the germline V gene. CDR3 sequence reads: CASSQGTGAEAFF. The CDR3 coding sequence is TGTGCCAGCAGCCAGGGGACAGGCGCTGAAGCTTTCTTT.

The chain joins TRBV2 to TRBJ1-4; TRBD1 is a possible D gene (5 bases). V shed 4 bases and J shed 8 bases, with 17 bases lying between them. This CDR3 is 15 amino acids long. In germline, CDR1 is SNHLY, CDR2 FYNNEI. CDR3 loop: CASSVVGREVEKLFF. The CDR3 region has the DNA TGTGCCAGCAGTGTTGTCGGCAGGGAGGTCGAAAAACTGTTTTTT.

The CDR3 is CASSQTAQGRSNYGYTF. CDR3 nucleotides: TGTGCCAGCAGCCAAACGGCGCAGGGGAGATCTAACTATGGCTACACCTTC. The rearrangement links TRBV27 to TRBJ1-2; TRBD1 might be the D (6 bases). Germline assignment: CDR1 MNHEY and CDR2 SMNVEV (reference sequence). V gave up 6 bases and J gave up 0 bases, with 20 bases separating them. The CDR3 sequence is 17 residues long.

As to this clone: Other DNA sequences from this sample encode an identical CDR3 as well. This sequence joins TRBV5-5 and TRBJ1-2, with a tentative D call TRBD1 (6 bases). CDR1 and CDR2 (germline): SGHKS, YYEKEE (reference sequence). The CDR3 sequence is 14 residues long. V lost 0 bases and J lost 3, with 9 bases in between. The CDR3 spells CASSLDRAYYGYTF. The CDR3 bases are TGTGCCAGCAGCTTGGACAGGGCTTACTATGGCTACACCTTC. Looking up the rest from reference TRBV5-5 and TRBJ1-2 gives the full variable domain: DAGVTQSPTHLIKTRGQQVTLRCSPISGHKSVSWYQQVLGQGPQFIFQYYEKEERGRGNFPDRFSARQFPNYSSELNVNALLLGDSALYLCASSLDRAYYGYTFGSGTRLTVV.

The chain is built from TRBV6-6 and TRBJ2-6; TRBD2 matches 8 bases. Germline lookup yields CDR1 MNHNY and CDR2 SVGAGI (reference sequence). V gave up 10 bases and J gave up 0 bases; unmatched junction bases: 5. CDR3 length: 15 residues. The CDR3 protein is CATGGDISGANVLTF. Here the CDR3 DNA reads TGTGCCACCGGGGGGGACATCTCTGGGGCCAACGTCCTGACTTTC.

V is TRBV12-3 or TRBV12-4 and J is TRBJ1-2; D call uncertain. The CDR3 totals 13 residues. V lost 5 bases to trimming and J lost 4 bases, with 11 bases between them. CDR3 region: CASSVGRGYGYTF. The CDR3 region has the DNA TGTGCCAGCAGTGTCGGTCGAGGCTATGGCTACACCTTC.

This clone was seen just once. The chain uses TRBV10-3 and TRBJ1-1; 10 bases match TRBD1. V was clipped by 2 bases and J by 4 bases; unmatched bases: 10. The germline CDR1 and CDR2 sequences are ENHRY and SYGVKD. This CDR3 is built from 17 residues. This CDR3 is CAISERDPGTGVTEAFF. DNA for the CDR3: TGTGCCATCAGTGAGCGAGATCCCGGGACAGGGGTCACTGAAGCTTTCTTT.

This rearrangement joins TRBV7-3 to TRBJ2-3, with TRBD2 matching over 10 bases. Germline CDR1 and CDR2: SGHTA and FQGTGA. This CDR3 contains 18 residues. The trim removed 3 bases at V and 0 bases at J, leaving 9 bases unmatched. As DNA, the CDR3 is TGTGCCAGCAGCTTCGTAGCGGGGGGACCGGGTAGCACAGATACGCAGTATTTT. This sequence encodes CASSFVAGGPGSTDTQYF.

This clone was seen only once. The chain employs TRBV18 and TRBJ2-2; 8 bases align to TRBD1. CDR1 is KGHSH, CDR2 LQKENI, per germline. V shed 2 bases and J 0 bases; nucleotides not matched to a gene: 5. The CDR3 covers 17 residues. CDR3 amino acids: CASSPTPGQANTGELFF. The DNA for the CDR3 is TGTGCCAGCTCACCAACCCCGGGACAGGCGAACACCGGGGAGCTGTTTTTT. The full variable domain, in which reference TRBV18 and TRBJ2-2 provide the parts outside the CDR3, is NAGVMQNPRHLVRRRGQEARLRCSPMKGHSHVYWYRQLPEEGLKFMVYLQKENIIDESGMPKERFSAEFPKEGPSILRIQQVVRGDSAAYFCASSPTPGQANTGELFFGEGSRLTVL.

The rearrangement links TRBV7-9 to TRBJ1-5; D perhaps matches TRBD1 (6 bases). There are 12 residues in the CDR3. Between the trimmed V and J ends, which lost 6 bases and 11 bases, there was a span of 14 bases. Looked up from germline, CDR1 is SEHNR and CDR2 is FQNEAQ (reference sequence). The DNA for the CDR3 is TGTGCCAGCAGAGGACAGACTTCGACCCAGCATTTT. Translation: CASRGQTSTQHF.